The 18 T cell receptor beta chains below all came from one sample that was sequenced in a study of human T cells and chemical hapten exposure. TCRdb fed the RACE reads into MiXCR, producing one record per CDR3 protein. The sample includes tens of thousands of distinct CDR3 sequences, 9.5% to 13% of them seen just once. Time point meaning: patch test 3, about 24 weeks after DPC sensitization. Treatment reported: therapeutic diphenylcyclopropenone sensitization with weekly scalp DPC. This sample comprised whole blood, obtained in connection with sensitization to the hapten diphenylcyclopropenone (DPC). Receptors were obtained from a woman aged 25 to 39 with alopecia areata. Some clones in this sample may be carry-over from other donors' samples.

This clonotype was counted many times. One junction end does not reproduce the germline sequence, and a read error may be involved. The J gene is TRBJ2-1, the V gene TRBV4-1; 7 bases line up with TRBD2. The CDR3 is made up of 13 amino acids. The germline V gene encodes CDR1 MGHRA and CDR2 YSYEKL. CDR3 in DNA: TGCGCCAGCAGCCAAGATCTCGGACTAGTCCCGATCTTC. The encoded protein is CASSQDLGLVPIF.

This clonotype was counted a few times. The chain combines TRBV30 with TRBJ2-1; the match to TRBD2 covers 7 bases. J was trimmed by 0 bases and V by 4 bases; bases with no gene match: 9. CDR1 and CDR2 from the germline V gene are GTSNPN and SVGIG (reference sequence). CDR3 size: 16 residues. CDR3 residues: CAWTVAGGSSYNEQFF. The CDR3 nucleotides are TGTGCCTGGACAGTAGCGGGTGGGAGCTCCTACAATGAGCAGTTCTTC.

This clonotype was seen many times. The V and J genes are TRBV28 and TRBJ2-7; D not certain. CDR1 MDHEN and CDR2 SYDVKM come from the germline V gene. This CDR3 region has 13 residues. V was pared by 6 bases and J by 3 bases, with 12 bases between. The CDR3 loop reads CASSPTALYEQYF. The DNA for the CDR3 is TGTGCCAGCAGCCCCACGGCTCTCTACGAGCAGTACTTC.

J is TRBJ1-1 and V is TRBV6-5, with TRBD1 identical over 8 bases. After removal of 0 bases from V and 6 bases from J, the junction contained 12 bases not matched to a gene. CDR1 MNHEY and CDR2 SVGAGI come from the germline V gene. The CDR3 spans 17 residues. CDR3: CASSYSARGHSFAEAFF. Here the CDR3 DNA reads TGTGCCAGCAGTTACTCGGCCAGGGGGCATAGTTTCGCTGAAGCTTTCTTT.

This clonotype has just a few counts. V gene TRBV5-1 combines with J gene TRBJ2-5; TRBD1 might be the D (6 bases). This CDR3 comprises 15 residues. Trimming stripped 2 bases from V and 2 bases from J, with 13 bases between. CDR1 SGHRS and CDR2 YFSETQ come from the germline V gene. The CDR3 DNA is TGCGCCAGCAGCTTACAGGGAGAGAGGCAAGAGACCCAGTACTTC. It encodes CASSLQGERQETQYF.

The chain uses TRBV4-3 and TRBJ1-5, with D uncertain. V was shortened by 1 base and J by 2 bases, with 9 bases between the two germline ends. Germline lookup yields CDR1 LGHNA and CDR2 YSLEER. The CDR3 totals 15 residues. In DNA, the CDR3 is TGCGCCAGCAGCCAAGGGGCTACTGGCAATCAGCCCCAGCATTTT. Its protein is CASSQGATGNQPQHF.

This clonotype was detected only a few times. The rearrangement joins TRBV4-3 to TRBJ1-4, with D hard to call. The length of the CDR3 is 13 residues. Germline-derived CDR1 and CDR2 are LGHNA and YSLEER. V lost 0 bases and J 9 bases, leaving 8 bases between the germline ends. Here the CDR3 DNA reads TGCGCCAGCAGCCAAGATATAGGACAAAAACTGTTTTTT. This translates into CASSQDIGQKLFF.

The chain carries TRBV28 and TRBJ1-5; D not certain. Trimming stripped 5 bases from V and 3 bases from J, with 2 bases between. Per germline, CDR1 MDHEN and CDR2 SYDVKM. The CDR3 runs 11 residues. The CDR3 DNA reads as TGTGCCAGCAGTGCCAATCAGCCCCAGCATTTT. It specifies CASSANQPQHF.

This clonotype was seen repeatedly, ten times or more. The chain carries TRBV10-3 and TRBJ2-3; 9 nucleotides align to TRBD2. This CDR3 contains 15 residues. The J segment lost 2 bases and the V segment lost 4 bases, leaving 4 bases of the junction unmatched. Germline V CDR1 and CDR2: ENHRY, SYGVKD. The CDR3 sequence: CAISALAGNTDTQYF. For the CDR3, the DNA is TGTGCCATCAGTGCACTAGCGGGCAACACAGATACGCAGTATTTT.

This clonotype was seen repeatedly, ten times or more. The chain is built from TRBV2 and TRBJ1-3; D may be TRBD1 (5 bases). Germline values: CDR1 SNHLY, CDR2 FYNNEI. V gave up 6 bases and J gave up 5 bases, with 23 bases separating them. The CDR3 consists of 17 residues. CDR3 DNA: TGTGCCAGCAGGGACAAACTATACTCCGATCGGCGAAACACCATATATTTT. Protein sequence: CASRDKLYSDRRNTIYF.

This clonotype has only a few counts. V usage is TRBV29-1 and J usage is TRBJ2-1; D may match TRBD1 or TRBD2 (5 bases each). Germline V CDR1 and CDR2: SQVTM, ANQGSEA. V was shortened by 1 base and J by 2 bases, with 12 bases between the two germline ends. The CDR3 contains 15 residues. The CDR3 region is CSVEVGWGTYNEQFF. Here the CDR3 DNA reads TGCAGCGTTGAAGTAGGATGGGGGACCTACAATGAGCAGTTCTTC.

This clonotype occurred many times. The rearrangement uses TRBV20-1 and TRBJ1-1, with no clear D. The CDR3 extends over 11 amino acids. The germline V gene has CDR1 DFQATT and CDR2 SNEGSKA (reference sequence). V lost 6 bases to trimming and J lost 1 base, with 6 bases between them. The DNA of the CDR3 is TGCAGTGCCGCAGAGAACACTGAAGCTTTCTTT. Its translation is CSAAENTEAFF.

The sample holds many counts of this clonotype. V and J are TRBV7-9 and TRBJ1-2; TRBD1 matches at 7 bases. The CDR3 is made up of 14 amino acids. Germline CDR1 SEHNR, CDR2 FQNEAQ (reference sequence). The trim removed 4 bases at V and 4 bases at J, leaving 6 bases unmatched. In DNA, the CDR3 is TGTGCCAGCAGCTCTCGACAGGGTGTCTATGGCTACACCTTC. It translates to CASSSRQGVYGYTF.

The V gene is TRBV3-1, the J gene TRBJ2-7; possibly TRBD1 for D (6 bases). Between the trimmed V and J ends, which lost 4 bases and 1 base, there was a span of 8 bases. This CDR3 spans 13 amino acids. Germline V gene data show CDR1 as LGHDT and CDR2 as YNNKEL (reference sequence). The CDR3: CASSPQGSYEQYF. CDR3 nucleotide sequence: TGTGCCAGCAGCCCTCAGGGGTCCTACGAGCAGTACTTC.

This clonotype was counted a few times. The chain carries TRBV11-2 and TRBJ2-3, with TRBD2 matching over 9 bases. Looked up from germline, CDR1 is SGHAT and CDR2 is FQNNGV. The CDR3 runs 16 residues. V trimming: 0 bases; J trimming: 4 bases; junction bases outside the gene matches: 5. CDR3 sequence (DNA): TGTGCCAGCAGCTTAGATGTCGGCGGGGGGGCAGATACGCAGTATTTT. Its translation is CASSLDVGGGADTQYF.

The chain has TRBV5-1 and TRBJ2-6; 8 nucleotides agree with TRBD1. CDR3 length: 17 residues. The V and J ends lost 4 bases and 0 bases, in that order; junction bases with no gene match: 6. CDR1 SGHRS and CDR2 YFSETQ come from the germline V gene. CDR3 residues: CASSLGQATSGANVLTF. Written as DNA, the CDR3 is TGCGCCAGCAGCCTGGGACAGGCCACCTCTGGGGCCAACGTCCTGACTTTC. The full variable domain, in which reference TRBV5-1 and TRBJ2-6 provide the parts outside the CDR3, is KAGVTQTPRYLIKTRGQQVTLSCSPISGHRSVSWYQQTPGQGLQFLFEYFSETQRNKGNFPGRFSGRQFSNSRSEMNVSTLELGDSALYLCASSLGQATSGANVLTFGAGSRLTVL.

This clonotype was detected only a few times. V and J are TRBV10-1 and TRBJ2-5; 11 bases map to TRBD1. The germline V gene encodes CDR1 WNHNN and CDR2 SYGVQD (reference sequence). Germline trimming cut 3 bases from V and 5 bases from J; bases unmatched to any gene: 2. The CDR3 loop spans 14 amino acids. CDR3 sequence: CASSEGQGAETQYF. CDR3 bases: TGCGCCAGCAGTGAAGGACAGGGGGCTGAGACCCAGTACTTC.

The chain uses TRBV28 and TRBJ1-1, with 7 bases lining up with TRBD1. The CDR3 consists of 12 residues. V gave up 6 bases and J gave up 10 bases; unmatched junction bases: 8. The germline V gene encodes CDR1 MDHEN and CDR2 SYDVKM. For the CDR3, the DNA is TGTGCCAGCAGCCCCAGGGGGGAGAGAGCTTTCTTT. This sequence encodes CASSPRGERAFF.